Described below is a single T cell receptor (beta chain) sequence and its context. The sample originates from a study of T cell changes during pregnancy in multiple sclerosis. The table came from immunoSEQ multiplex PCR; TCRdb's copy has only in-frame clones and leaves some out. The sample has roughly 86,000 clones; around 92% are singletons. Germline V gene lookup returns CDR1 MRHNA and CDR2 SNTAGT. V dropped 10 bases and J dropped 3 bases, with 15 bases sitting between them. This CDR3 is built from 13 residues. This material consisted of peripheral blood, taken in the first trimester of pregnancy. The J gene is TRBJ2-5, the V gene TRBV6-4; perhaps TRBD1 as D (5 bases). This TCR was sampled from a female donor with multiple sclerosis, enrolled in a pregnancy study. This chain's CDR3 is CATGRGQKETQYF. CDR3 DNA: TGTGCCACCGGACGTGGACAAAAAGAGACCCAGTACTTC.